A selection of T cell receptor beta chains follows, all from one sample in a study of T-cell reconstitution after alpha-beta-depleted transplantation in children. MiXCR was run by TCRdb on the PCR reads, yielding one entry per CDR3 protein. Found here are 490,000 or so distinct CDR3 sequences, about 12% of them singletons; the top ten hold 4.5% to 6%. This sample comprised PBMCs from the stem cell graft donor, obtained from the stem cell graft. The receptors stem from a human donor who donated a stem cell graft to a child with combined immunodeficiency. Both conserved end residues are part of each CDR3. A D gene is named only where the DNA matches it firmly. Rows may omit the clone size; those that give it use once, few, many or a size class.

TRBV7-8	TRBJ1-2	-	-	TGTGCCAGCAGCTGGGTCCCGGGGCCCACTTACGGCTACACCTTC	CASSWVPGPTYGYTF
TRBV12-3/TRBV12-4	TRBJ2-5	TRBD1	many	TGTGCCAGCAGTTCGACGGACAGGAGAAAGACCCAGTACTTC	CASSSTDRRKTQYF
TRBV12-3/TRBV12-4	TRBJ2-3	-	few	TGTGCCAGCAGCACACGGTGGACAGATACGCAGTATTTT	CASSTRWTDTQYF
TRBV4-3	TRBJ2-3	-	many	TGCGCCAGCAGCCAAGATATCTTGGGACCAAGCACAGATACGCAGTATTTT	CASSQDILGPSTDTQYF
TRBV12-3/TRBV12-4	TRBJ2-1	TRBD2	many	TGTGCCAGCAGTTCCCGGACTAGCGTATACAATGAGCAGTTCTTC	CASSSRTSVYNEQFF
TRBV10-3	TRBJ1-4	TRBD1	-	TGTGCCATCGGGGGACAGGAAAAGGAAAAACTGTTTTTT	CAIGGQEKEKLFF
TRBV12-3/TRBV12-4	TRBJ2-1	-	few	TGTGCCAGCAGCCCAATAGAGTTCAATGAGCAGTTCTTC	CASSPIEFNEQFF
TRBV7-2	TRBJ2-5	TRBD2	-	TGTGCCAGCAGCTTAGTGGCGGGAGGGCCTGAGACCCAGTACTTC	CASSLVAGGPETQYF
TRBV3-1	TRBJ2-1	-	-	TGTGCCAGCAGCCAAGGGCCGGGAGAGAGGGACAATGAGCAGTTCTTC	CASSQGPGERDNEQFF
TRBV30	TRBJ1-4	-	-	TGTGCCTGGAGTGTACTTGATGAAAAACTGTTTTTT	CAWSVLDEKLFF
TRBV10-3	TRBJ1-1	-	few	TGTGCCATCAGTGAGTCACGGACCGTTGAAGCTTTCTTT	CAISESRTVEAFF
TRBV20-1	TRBJ2-3	TRBD2	-	TGCAGTGCTAGTGCCATCTGGCGGGAGAGCACAGATACGCAGTATTTT	CSASAIWRESTDTQYF
TRBV25-1	TRBJ2-1	-	few	TGTGCCAGCAGTGGTTTGGGCAATGAGCAGTTCTTC	CASSGLGNEQFF
TRBV25-1	TRBJ1-2	TRBD1	few	TGTGCCAGCAGTGAGACAGGGGGCCGGTATGGCTACACCTTC	CASSETGGRYGYTF
TRBV19	TRBJ2-2	-	-	TGTGCCAGTAGTGGAGAATCGGGACACCTTTTCGGGGAGCTGTTTTTT	CASSGESGHLFGELFF
TRBV12-3/TRBV12-4	TRBJ2-1	-	-	TGTGCCAGCAGTTTAAGGTCCCATGAGCAGTTCTTC	CASSLRSHEQFF
TRBV5-1	TRBJ2-6	TRBD1	few	TGCGCCAGCAGCTTGGACAGGGGTCTATCTGGGGCCAACGTCCTGACTTTC	CASSLDRGLSGANVLTF
TRBV12-3/TRBV12-4	TRBJ2-7	-	many	TGTGCCAGCTCGCAGAGCTCCTACGAGCAGTACTTC	CASSQSSYEQYF
TRBV5-1	TRBJ2-1	TRBD1	-	TGCGCCAGCAGCTTGGTGGGACAGGTGACCTACAATGAGCAGTTCTTC	CASSLVGQVTYNEQFF
TRBV6-2/TRBV6-3	TRBJ2-5	-	-	TGTGCCAGCAGTTACTCGAACGATCAAGAGACCCAGTACTTC	CASSYSNDQETQYF
TRBV10-3	TRBJ1-1	-	-	TGTGCCATCAGTGGAAGCCCGCAGGCGGGCTCGATGAACACTGAAGCTTTCTTT	CAISGSPQAGSMNTEAFF
TRBV6-1	TRBJ2-2	-	many	TGTGCCAGCAGTGAAACTGAAACCGGGGAGCTGTTTTTT	CASSETETGELFF
TRBV28	TRBJ1-2	-	many	TGTGCCAGCAGTCTGGACAGTGCGGTCGGCTACACCTTC	CASSLDSAVGYTF
TRBV5-1	TRBJ1-1	-	-	TGCGCCAGCAGCTTGGACCCCGACCCGAACACTGAAGCTTTCTTT	CASSLDPDPNTEAFF
TRBV9	TRBJ2-3	-	few	TGTGCCAGCAGCGTGAGCGGAGCCCGGAGTACGCAGTATTTT	CASSVSGARSTQYF
TRBV30	TRBJ2-2	-	-	TGTGCCTGCCCTCGGGGGTTCGGGGAGCTGTTTTTT	CACPRGFGELFF
TRBV12-3/TRBV12-4	TRBJ2-1	TRBD2	many	TGTGCCAGCAGTCCCTGGACTAGCGGGAGGGCCGGTGAGCAGTTCTTC	CASSPWTSGRAGEQFF
TRBV3-1	TRBJ2-2	-	-	TGTGCCAGCAGCCGCTATAACACCGGGGAGCTGTTTTTT	CASSRYNTGELFF